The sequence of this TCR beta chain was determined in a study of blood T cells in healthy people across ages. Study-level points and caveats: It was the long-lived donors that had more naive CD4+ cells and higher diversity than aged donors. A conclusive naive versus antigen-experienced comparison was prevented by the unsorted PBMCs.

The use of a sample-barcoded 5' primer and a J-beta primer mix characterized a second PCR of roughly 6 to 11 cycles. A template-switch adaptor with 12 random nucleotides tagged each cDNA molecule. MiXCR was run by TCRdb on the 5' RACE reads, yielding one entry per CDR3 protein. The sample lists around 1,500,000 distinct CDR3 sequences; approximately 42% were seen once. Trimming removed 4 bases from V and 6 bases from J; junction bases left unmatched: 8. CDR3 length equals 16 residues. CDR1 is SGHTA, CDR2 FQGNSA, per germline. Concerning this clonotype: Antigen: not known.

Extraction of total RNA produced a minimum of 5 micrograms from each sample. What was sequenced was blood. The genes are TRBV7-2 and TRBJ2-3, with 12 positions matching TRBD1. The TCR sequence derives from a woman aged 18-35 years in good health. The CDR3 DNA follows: TGTGCCAGCAGCTCGACTCGGGACAGGGGGCAGGATACGCAGTATTTT. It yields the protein CASSSTRDRGQDTQYF.